A selection of T cell receptor beta chains follows, all from one sample in a study of blood T cells in healthy people across ages. Using its own MiXCR run on the 5' RACE reads, TCRdb lists one record per CDR3 protein. Among fewer than 900,000 distinct CDR3 sequences listed, 35% to 40% were seen once. Sequences were obtained from blood. The receptors derive from a man aged 18 to 35 in good health. Both conserved end residues are part of each CDR3. The D gene is left open where the match is weak.

j_gene,d_gene,v_gene,CDR3aa
TRBJ1-1,.,TRBV29-1,CSVVAGSGDTEAFF
TRBJ2-1,.,TRBV4-1,CASSQPFVGAKNIQFF
TRBJ2-2,.,TRBV6-1,CATRQDTGELFF
TRBJ1-4,.,TRBV7-6,CASRNREDEKLFF
TRBJ1-2,TRBD1,TRBV6-5,CASSHTGENYGYTF
TRBJ2-7,TRBD1,TRBV10-3,CAISESKTGQQYF
TRBJ2-1,TRBD2,TRBV7-8,CASSETSGLEVNEQFF
TRBJ2-1,.,TRBV5-1,CASSFQSQGNEQFF
TRBJ2-7,.,TRBV12-3/TRBV12-4,CASSPDRESYEQYF
TRBJ2-3,.,TRBV21-1,CASSKALRQGTDTQYF
TRBJ2-7,.,TRBV7-3,CASSSGTNSYEQYF
TRBJ1-5,.,TRBV5-5,CASSWGSGVGQPQHF
TRBJ1-2,.,TRBV29-1,CSAGSSFYGYTF
TRBJ1-1,.,TRBV5-5,CASSLESWDNTEAFF
TRBJ2-1,TRBD1,TRBV5-1,CASKPRGQGLSEQFF
TRBJ2-3,TRBD2,TRBV5-1,CASSWTSGGGPDTQYF
TRBJ1-1,.,TRBV20-1,CSAREPGKDTEAFF
TRBJ1-1,.,TRBV6-5,CASSHRPGRNTEAFF
TRBJ2-1,.,TRBV4-3,CASSQDGGSYNEQFF
TRBJ2-1,TRBD2,TRBV12-3/TRBV12-4,CAASLAGVYNEQFF
TRBJ1-2,TRBD1,TRBV12-3/TRBV12-4,CASSLFPTGTNYGYTF
TRBJ2-3,.,TRBV7-9,CASGAGGTDTQYF